One sample yielded the 10 T cell receptor beta chains listed below, sequenced in a study of blood T cell dynamics during melanoma immunotherapy. The study, taken as a whole, reports: Among sorted CD8+ subsets, immune-effector cells had the highest clonality and cell-free DNA similarity.

Clones were read by immunoSEQ multiplex PCR, and TCRdb kept only the in-frame ones, dropping some. The repertoire holds 2,000 or so clones, with about 77% as singletons. Antigens of these TCRs are unknown. The time point: week 3, after first cycle of checkpoint inhibitor. The CD3+ CD4- CD8+ CD45RA- CD45RO-high CD27- CCR7- memory phenotype defined TIE cells. Sequences were derived from CD8+ T cells from blood, sampled from a patient treated with checkpoint blockade. These receptors originate from a human donor with melanoma.

The gene calls are TRBV5-6 and TRBJ2-1; 9 nucleotides agree with TRBD1. Trimming removed 3 bases from V and 4 bases from J; junction bases left unmatched: 11. CDR1 is SGHDT and CDR2 is YYEEEE in the germline V gene. The CDR3 sequence is 17 residues long. Written as DNA, the CDR3 is TGTGCCAGCAGCTCTCTCTCCGGGACAGGGTTTTACAATGAGCAGTTCTTC. Amino acid sequence: CASSSLSGTGFYNEQFF.

The chain employs TRBV28 and TRBJ1-2, with no clear D. The CDR3 has 16 residues. V was clipped by 7 bases and J by 0 bases, with 18 bases between them. Germline-derived CDR1 and CDR2 are MDHEN and SYDVKM. The CDR3 here is CASTPITGRANYGYTF. CDR3 coding DNA: TGTGCCAGCACACCCATCACGGGGAGGGCTAACTATGGCTACACCTTC.

Concerning this clone itself: An end of the junction differs from the germline gene, which may be a read error. Other DNA variants within this sample encode the same CDR3. The chain combines TRBV2 with TRBJ2-1; 10 bases agree with TRBD2. There are 15 residues in the CDR3. Germline CDR1 and CDR2: SNHLY and FYNNEI. This CDR3 is CASSYSGRAIDEQFF. CDR3 coding DNA: TGTGCCAGCAGTTACAGCGGGAGGGCTATCGATGAACAGTTCTTC.

This clone came up once. CDR3 in DNA: TGTGCCAGCGCATGGGACAGGGATGACACTGAAGCTTTCTTT. Amino acids: CASAWDRDDTEAFF. The genes are TRBV28 and TRBJ1-1; 9 bases are shared with TRBD1. The CDR3 is made up of 14 amino acids. V was pared by 8 bases and J by 3 bases, with 7 bases of the junction left unmatched. From germline, CDR1 is MDHEN and CDR2 SYDVKM.

As to this clone: Different DNA sequences within this sample yield the same CDR3. The rearrangement links TRBV5-1 to TRBJ2-5, with 10 nucleotides matching TRBD1. V trimming: 0 bases; J trimming: 4 bases; junction bases outside the gene matches: 9. This CDR3 has 17 amino acids. Germline CDR1 reads SGHRS; CDR2 reads YFSETQ. As DNA, the CDR3 is TGCGCCAGCAGCTTGGAGGGGACAGGGGTTTTTGCAGAGACCCAGTACTTC. It specifies CASSLEGTGVFAETQYF.

V usage is TRBV23-1 and J usage is TRBJ1-1; 9 bases match TRBD1. TRBV23-1 qualifies as an ORF whose function is uncertain. The V gene end was trimmed by 3 bases and the J gene end by 6 bases; junction bases not matched to a gene: 5. The CDR3 loop spans 14 amino acids. The CDR3 loop reads CASSHSRQGAEAFF. For the CDR3, the DNA is TGCGCCAGCAGTCACTCACGACAGGGGGCTGAAGCTTTCTTT.

V is TRBV4-1 and J is TRBJ2-7, with 9 bases fitting TRBD1. CDR1 and CDR2 (germline): MGHRA, YSYEKL. Trimming removed 4 bases from V and 4 bases from J; junction bases left unmatched: 5. The CDR3 is 14 residues long. The CDR3 loop reads CASSLTGGGYEQYF. DNA of the CDR3: TGCGCCAGCAGCCTTACAGGGGGCGGGTACGAGCAGTACTTC.

This clone was observed a handful of times. One end of the junction fails to match germline, which may point to a read error. The chain employs TRBV30 and TRBJ2-1, with D perhaps TRBD2 (6 bases). CDR1 is GTSNPN and CDR2 is SVGIG in the germline V gene (reference sequence). The CDR3 loop spans 12 amino acids. CDR3: CARLGSYNEQFF. The CDR3 nucleotides read TGCGCCCGACTAGGATCCTACAATGAGCAGTTCTTC.

This clone was counted a single time. The chain recombines TRBV6-6 with TRBJ2-1; 7 bases map to TRBD1. Germline V gene lookup returns CDR1 MNHNY and CDR2 SVGAGI (reference sequence). The CDR3 has 13 amino acids. J was trimmed by 7 bases and V by 1 base; bases with no gene match: 1. CDR3 loop: CASSYYRGNEQFF. CDR3 bases: TGTGCCAGCAGTTACTACAGGGGAAATGAGCAGTTCTTC.

The chain combines TRBV5-4 with TRBJ2-7; 13 nucleotides align to TRBD2. CDR1 is SGHNT and CDR2 is YYREEE in the germline V gene (reference sequence). V gave up 7 bases and J gave up 6 bases; unmatched junction bases: 7. The CDR3 is made up of 14 amino acids. CDR3 loop: CASSGGLAGVEQYF. The CDR3 nucleotides are TGTGCCAGCTCCGGCGGACTAGCGGGAGTCGAGCAGTACTTC.